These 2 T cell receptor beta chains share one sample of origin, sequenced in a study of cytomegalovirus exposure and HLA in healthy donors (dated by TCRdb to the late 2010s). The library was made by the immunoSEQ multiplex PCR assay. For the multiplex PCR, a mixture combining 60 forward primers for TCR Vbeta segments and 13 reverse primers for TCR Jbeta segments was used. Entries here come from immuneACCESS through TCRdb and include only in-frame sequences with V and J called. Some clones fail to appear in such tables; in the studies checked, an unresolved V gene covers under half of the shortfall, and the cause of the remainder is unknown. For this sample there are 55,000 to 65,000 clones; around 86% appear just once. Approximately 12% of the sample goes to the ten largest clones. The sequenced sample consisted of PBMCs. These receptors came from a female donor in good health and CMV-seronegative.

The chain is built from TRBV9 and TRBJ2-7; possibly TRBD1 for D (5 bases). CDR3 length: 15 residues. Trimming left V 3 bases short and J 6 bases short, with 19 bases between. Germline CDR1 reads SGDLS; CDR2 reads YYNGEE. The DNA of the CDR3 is TGTGCCAGCAGCGAGGGGTTCGTTTCCCCCACCGAGCAGTACTTC. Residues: CASSEGFVSPTEQYF.

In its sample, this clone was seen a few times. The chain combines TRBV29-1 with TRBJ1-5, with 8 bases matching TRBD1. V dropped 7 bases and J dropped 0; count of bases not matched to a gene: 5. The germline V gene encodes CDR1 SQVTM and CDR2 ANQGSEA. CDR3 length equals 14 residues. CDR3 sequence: CSAQTGVSNQPQHF. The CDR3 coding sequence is TGCAGCGCTCAGACAGGGGTTAGCAATCAGCCCCAGCATTTT.